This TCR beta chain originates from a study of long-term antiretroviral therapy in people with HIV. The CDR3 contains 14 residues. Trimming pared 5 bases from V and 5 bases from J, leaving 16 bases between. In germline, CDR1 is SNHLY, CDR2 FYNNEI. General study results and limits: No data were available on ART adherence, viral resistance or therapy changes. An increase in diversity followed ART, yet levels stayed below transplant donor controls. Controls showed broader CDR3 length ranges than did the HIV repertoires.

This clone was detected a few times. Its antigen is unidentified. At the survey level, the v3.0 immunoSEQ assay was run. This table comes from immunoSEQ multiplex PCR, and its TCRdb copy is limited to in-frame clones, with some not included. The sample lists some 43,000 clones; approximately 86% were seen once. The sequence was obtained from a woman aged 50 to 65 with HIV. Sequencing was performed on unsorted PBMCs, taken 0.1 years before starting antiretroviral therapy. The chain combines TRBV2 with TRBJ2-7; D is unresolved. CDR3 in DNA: TGTGCCAGCAGTTTCACTAAAGGGTCCAACGAGCAGTACTTC. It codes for CASSFTKGSNEQYF.